This TCR beta chain was recorded in a study of STAT5B mutations in CD4+ large granular lymphocyte leukemia. About this clone: Its antigen is unidentified.

Germline V gene data show CDR1 as SGHRS and CDR2 as YFSETQ. The CDR3 has 16 residues. V gave up 1 base and J gave up 2 bases; unmatched junction bases: 5. Study results and caveats: CD4-sorted patient repertoires seemed more clonal than healthy CD4+ repertoires. 8/27 top patient clones versus 2/35 control clones were TRBV06-family.

Some clones are missing from TCRdb's copy, which holds only in-frame ones; the method was immunoSEQ multiplex PCR. The sample consists of 35,000 to 45,000 clones, around 85% of them appearing once. The rearrangement uses TRBV5-1 and TRBJ1-2; 10 bases line up with TRBD1. Source material: CD4+ T cells from blood buffy coats. The clonotype originates from a human donor in good health. CDR3 sequence (DNA): TGCGCCAGCAGCTTGTGGCCGGGACAGGGGAACTATGGCTACACCTTC. Its translation: CASSLWPGQGNYGYTF.